This T cell receptor (beta chain) was captured in a study of blood T cell repertoires in COVID-19. Study overall: The samples span acute and convalescent COVID-19 from the United States, Italy and Spain.

V lost 4 bases to trimming and J lost 7 bases, with 10 bases between them. Germline V gene lookup returns CDR1 MNHNY and CDR2 SVGAGI (reference sequence). The CDR3 has 12 residues. The method was immunoSEQ multiplex PCR; TCRdb's version includes in-frame clones alone and lacks a portion of them. There are 65,000 to 70,000 clones in the sample; around 87% occur only once, and approximately 16% lies in the top ten. The V gene is TRBV6-6, the J gene TRBJ1-2; the D is unclear. The sequencing input was peripheral blood. The receptor's source is a man aged 40-55 years with COVID-19, enrolled during active disease. In DNA form, the CDR3 reads TGTGCCAGCAGTTCCCGCCAACTTGGCTACACCTTC. It translates to CASSSRQLGYTF.